One sample yielded the 2 T cell receptor beta chains listed below, sequenced in a study of CD8 T cells in ankylosing spondylitis. From the 5' RACE reads, TCRdb called clonotypes with MiXCR, one entry per CDR3 protein. The table shows some 240,000 distinct CDR3 sequences, with more than 20% occurring only once. The sequenced material came from blood, either unsorted or a sorted T cell fraction (not recorded which). The receptors were sampled from a male donor with ankylosing spondylitis or in good health (not recorded which).

Ten or more counts support this clonotype. The chain recombines TRBV20-1 with TRBJ2-3; 7 bases align to TRBD2. The CDR3 contains 14 residues. Germline CDR1 DFQATT, CDR2 SNEGSKA (reference sequence). V was clipped by 6 bases and J by 0 bases; unmatched bases: 6. The CDR3 loop reads CSAVPGLSTDTQYF. In nucleotides, the CDR3 is TGCAGTGCCGTTCCGGGACTAAGCACAGATACGCAGTATTTT.

This clonotype was seen a handful of times. DNA for the CDR3: TGCGCCAGCAGCTTGGAGACAGTCCGCACAGATACGCAGTATTTT. Translated, it gives CASSLETVRTDTQYF. The rearrangement uses TRBV5-1 and TRBJ2-3; D may be TRBD1 (5 bases). The V gene lost 0 bases and the J gene lost 1 base, with 9 bases spanning the gap. The CDR3 is 15 residues long. Germline assignment: CDR1 SGHRS and CDR2 YFSETQ.